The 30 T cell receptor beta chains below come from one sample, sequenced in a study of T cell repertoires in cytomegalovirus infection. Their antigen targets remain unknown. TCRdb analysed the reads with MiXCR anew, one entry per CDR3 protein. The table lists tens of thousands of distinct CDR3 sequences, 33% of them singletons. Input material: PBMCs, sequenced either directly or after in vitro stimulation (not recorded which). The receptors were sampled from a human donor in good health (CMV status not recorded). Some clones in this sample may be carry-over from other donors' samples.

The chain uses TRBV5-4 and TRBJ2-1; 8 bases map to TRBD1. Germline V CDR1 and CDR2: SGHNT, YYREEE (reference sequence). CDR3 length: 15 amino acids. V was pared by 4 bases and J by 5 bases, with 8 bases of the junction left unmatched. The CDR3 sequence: CASSTKDRVHNEQFF. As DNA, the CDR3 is TGTGCCAGCAGCACTAAGGACAGGGTCCACAATGAGCAGTTCTTC.

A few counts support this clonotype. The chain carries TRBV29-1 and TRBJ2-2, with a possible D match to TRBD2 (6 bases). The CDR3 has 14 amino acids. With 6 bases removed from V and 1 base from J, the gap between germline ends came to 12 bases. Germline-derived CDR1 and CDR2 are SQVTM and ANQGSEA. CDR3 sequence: CSVLGGLNTGELFF. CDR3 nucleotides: TGCAGCGTCCTGGGGGGTTTGAACACCGGGGAGCTGTTTTTT.

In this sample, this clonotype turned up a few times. CDR3 DNA: TGTGCCAGCAGTGGGGCAGGGCGGAGAGATACGCAGTATTTT. It specifies CASSGAGRRDTQYF. The gene calls are TRBV2 and TRBJ2-3, with D maybe TRBD1 (5 bases). The CDR3 has 14 residues. CDR1 SNHLY and CDR2 FYNNEI come from the germline V gene. Deletions cut 4 bases from V and 5 bases from J, with 13 bases between.

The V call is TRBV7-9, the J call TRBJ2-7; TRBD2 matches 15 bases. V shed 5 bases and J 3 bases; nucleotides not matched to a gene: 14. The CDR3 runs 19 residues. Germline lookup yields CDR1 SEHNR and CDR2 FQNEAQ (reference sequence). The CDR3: CASSPPGTSGRKGYYEQYF. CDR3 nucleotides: TGTGCCAGCAGCCCCCCCGGGACTAGCGGGAGGAAGGGGTACTACGAGCAGTACTTC.

CDR3 in amino acids: CASIGGQGWNQPQHF. CDR3 nucleotides: TGTGCCAGTATCGGTGGACAGGGTTGGAATCAGCCCCAGCATTTT. The V call is TRBV19, the J call TRBJ1-5; 8 bases are shared with TRBD1. CDR3 length: 15 amino acids. J gave up 4 bases and V 7 bases, and 9 bases lay outside the gene matches. The germline V gene encodes CDR1 LNHDA and CDR2 SQIVND (reference sequence).

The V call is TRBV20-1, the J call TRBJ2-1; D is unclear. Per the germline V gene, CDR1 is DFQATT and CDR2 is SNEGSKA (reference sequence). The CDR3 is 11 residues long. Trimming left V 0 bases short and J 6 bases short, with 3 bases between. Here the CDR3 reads CSARDINEQFF. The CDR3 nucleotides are TGCAGTGCTAGAGATATCAATGAGCAGTTCTTC.

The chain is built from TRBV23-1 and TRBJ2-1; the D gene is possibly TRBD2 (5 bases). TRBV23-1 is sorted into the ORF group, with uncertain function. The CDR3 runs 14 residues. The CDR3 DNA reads TGCGTTATCCTGGAGGAGCCTCGGTCAATCGAGCAGTTCTTC. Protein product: CVILEEPRSIEQFF.

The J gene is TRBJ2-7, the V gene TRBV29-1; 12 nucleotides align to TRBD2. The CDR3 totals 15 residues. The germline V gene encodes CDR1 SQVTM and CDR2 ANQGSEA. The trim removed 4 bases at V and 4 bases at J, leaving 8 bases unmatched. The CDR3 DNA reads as TGCAGCGTTGCAATAGGACTAGCGGGGACTTACGAGCAGTACTTC. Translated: CSVAIGLAGTYEQYF.

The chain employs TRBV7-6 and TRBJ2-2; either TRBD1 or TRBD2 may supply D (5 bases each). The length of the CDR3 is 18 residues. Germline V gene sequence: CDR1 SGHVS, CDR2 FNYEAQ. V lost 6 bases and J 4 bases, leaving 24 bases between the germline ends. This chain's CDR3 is CASSPVGGSTGLTGELFF. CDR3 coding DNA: TGTGCCAGCAGTCCGGTAGGAGGAAGCACAGGACTCACCGGGGAGCTGTTTTTT.

In DNA form, the CDR3 reads TGTGCCAGCAGTTACTTGGAGTTAGGGGTTTCGAACACTGAAGCTTTCTTT. The encoded protein is CASSYLELGVSNTEAFF. This chain uses TRBV6-6 with TRBJ1-1; tentatively, D is TRBD1 (5 bases). Per germline, CDR1 MNHNY and CDR2 SVGAGI (reference sequence). V lost 1 base and J lost 1, with 16 bases in between. The CDR3 is 17 amino acids.

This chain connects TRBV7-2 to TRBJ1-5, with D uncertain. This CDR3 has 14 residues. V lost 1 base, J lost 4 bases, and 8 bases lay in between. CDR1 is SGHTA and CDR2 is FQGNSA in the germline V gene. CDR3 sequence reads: CASSLGGRNQPQHF. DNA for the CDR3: TGTGCCAGCAGCTTAGGAGGGAGGAATCAGCCCCAGCATTTT. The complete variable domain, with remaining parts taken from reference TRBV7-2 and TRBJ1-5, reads GAGVSQSPSNKVTEKGKDVELRCDPISGHTALYWYRQSLGQGLEFLIYFQGNSAPDKSGLPSDRFSAERTGGSVSTLTIQRTQQEDSAVYLCASSLGGRNQPQHFGDGTRLSIL.

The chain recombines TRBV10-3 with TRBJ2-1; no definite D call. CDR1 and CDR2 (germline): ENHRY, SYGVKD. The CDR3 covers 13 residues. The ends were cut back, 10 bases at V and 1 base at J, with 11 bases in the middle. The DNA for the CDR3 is TGTGCCACCATGCACGCGTCCTACAATGAGCAGTTCTTC. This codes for CATMHASYNEQFF.

The CDR3 sequence is CASSQDVAGEAIQYF. DNA of the CDR3: TGTGCCAGCAGCCAAGATGTCGCAGGGGAGGCTATTCAGTACTTC. The rearrangement uses TRBV3-1 and TRBJ2-4; D possibly uses TRBD1 or TRBD2 (6 bases each). The V end lost 0 bases, the J end lost 10 bases, and 16 bases lay between the germline ends. This CDR3 spans 15 amino acids. Germline V gene data show CDR1 as LGHDT and CDR2 as YNNKEL (reference sequence).

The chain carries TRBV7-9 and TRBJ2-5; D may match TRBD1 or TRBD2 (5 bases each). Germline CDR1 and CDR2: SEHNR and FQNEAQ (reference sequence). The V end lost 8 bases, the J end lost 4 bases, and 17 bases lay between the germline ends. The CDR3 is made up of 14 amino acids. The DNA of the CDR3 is TGTGCCAGCGGCTCCGAACGGGGCCGAGAGACCCAGTACTTC. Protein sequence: CASGSERGRETQYF.

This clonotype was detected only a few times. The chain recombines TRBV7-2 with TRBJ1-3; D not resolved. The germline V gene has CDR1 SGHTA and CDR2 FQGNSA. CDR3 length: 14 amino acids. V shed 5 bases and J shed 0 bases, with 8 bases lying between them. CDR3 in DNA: TGTGCCAGCAGCACAGTACACTCTGGAAACACCATATATTTT. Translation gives CASSTVHSGNTIYF.

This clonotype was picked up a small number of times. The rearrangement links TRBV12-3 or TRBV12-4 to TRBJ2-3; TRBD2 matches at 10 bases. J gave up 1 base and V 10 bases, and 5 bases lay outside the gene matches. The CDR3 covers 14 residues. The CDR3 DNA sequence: TGTGCCACTTCCACTAGCGGGGGCACAGATACGCAGTATTTT. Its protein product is CATSTSGGTDTQYF.

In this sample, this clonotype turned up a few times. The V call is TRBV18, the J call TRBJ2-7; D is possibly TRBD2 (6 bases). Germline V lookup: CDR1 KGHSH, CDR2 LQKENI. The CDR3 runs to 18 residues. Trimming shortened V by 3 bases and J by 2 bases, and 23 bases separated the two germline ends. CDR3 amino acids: CASSPTVVTDYQTYEQYF. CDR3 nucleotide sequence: TGTGCCAGCTCACCGACAGTGGTAACGGACTACCAAACCTACGAGCAGTACTTC.

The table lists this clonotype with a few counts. CDR3 nucleotide sequence: TGTGCCAGTAGTATGAATTCACTAGCAGCCTCAGATACGCAGTATTTT. Protein: CASSMNSLAASDTQYF. V usage is TRBV19 and J usage is TRBJ2-3; D may be TRBD2 (6 bases). CDR1 is LNHDA, CDR2 SQIVND, per germline (reference sequence). CDR3 length equals 16 residues. V shed 3 bases and J shed 4 bases, with 17 bases lying between them. The variable domain in full, completed from reference TRBV19 and TRBJ2-3, reads DGGITQSPKYLFRKEGQNVTLSCEQNLNHDAMYWYRQDPGQGLRLIYYSQIVNDFQKGDIAEGYSVSREKKESFPLTVTSAQKNPTAFYLCASSMNSLAASDTQYFGPGTRLTVL.

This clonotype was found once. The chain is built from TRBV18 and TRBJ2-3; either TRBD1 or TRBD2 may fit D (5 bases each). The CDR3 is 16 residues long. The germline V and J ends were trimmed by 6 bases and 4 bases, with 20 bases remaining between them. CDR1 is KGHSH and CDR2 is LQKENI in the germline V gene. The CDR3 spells CASSGIAGSGADTQYF. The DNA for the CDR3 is TGTGCCAGCTCCGGGATTGCAGGGAGCGGCGCAGATACGCAGTATTTT.

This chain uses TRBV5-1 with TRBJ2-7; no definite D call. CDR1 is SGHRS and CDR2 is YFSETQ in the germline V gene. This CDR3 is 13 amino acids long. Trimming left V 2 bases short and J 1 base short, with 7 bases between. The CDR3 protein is CASSFSPSYEQYF. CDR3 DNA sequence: TGCGCCAGCAGCTTTTCCCCGTCCTACGAGCAGTACTTC.

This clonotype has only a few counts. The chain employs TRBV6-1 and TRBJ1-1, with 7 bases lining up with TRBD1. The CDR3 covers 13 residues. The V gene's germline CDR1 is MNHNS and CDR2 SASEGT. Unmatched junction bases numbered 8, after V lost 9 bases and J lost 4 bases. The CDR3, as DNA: TGTGCCAGTGGGGCCCACAGGGGCACTGAAGCTTTCTTT. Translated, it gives CASGAHRGTEAFF.

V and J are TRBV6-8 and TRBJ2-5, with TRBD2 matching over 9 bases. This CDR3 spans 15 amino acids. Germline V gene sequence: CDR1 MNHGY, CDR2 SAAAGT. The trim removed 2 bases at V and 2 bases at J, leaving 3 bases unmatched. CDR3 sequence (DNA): TGTGCCAGCAGTTACGTAAGCGGGAGGCAAGAGACCCAGTACTTC. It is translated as CASSYVSGRQETQYF.

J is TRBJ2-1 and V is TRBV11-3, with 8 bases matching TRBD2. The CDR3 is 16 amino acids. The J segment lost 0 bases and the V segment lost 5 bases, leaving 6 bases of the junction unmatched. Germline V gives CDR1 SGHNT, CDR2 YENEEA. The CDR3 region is CASSALSGSSYNEQFF. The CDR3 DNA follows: TGTGCCAGCAGCGCTTTGAGCGGGAGCTCCTACAATGAGCAGTTCTTC. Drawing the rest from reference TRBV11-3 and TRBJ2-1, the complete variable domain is EAGVVQSPRYKIIEKKQPVAFWCNPISGHNTLYWYLQNLGQGPELLIRYENEEAVDDSQLPKDRFSAERLKGVDSTLKIQPAELGDSAVYLCASSALSGSSYNEQFFGPGTRLTVL.

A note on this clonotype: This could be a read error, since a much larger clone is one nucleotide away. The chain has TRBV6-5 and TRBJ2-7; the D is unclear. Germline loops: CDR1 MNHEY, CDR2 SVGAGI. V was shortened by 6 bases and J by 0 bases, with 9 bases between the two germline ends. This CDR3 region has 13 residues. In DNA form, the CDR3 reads TGTGCCAGCAGCCGACTGGTCTCCTACGAGCAGTACTTC. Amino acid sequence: CASSRLVSYEQYF.

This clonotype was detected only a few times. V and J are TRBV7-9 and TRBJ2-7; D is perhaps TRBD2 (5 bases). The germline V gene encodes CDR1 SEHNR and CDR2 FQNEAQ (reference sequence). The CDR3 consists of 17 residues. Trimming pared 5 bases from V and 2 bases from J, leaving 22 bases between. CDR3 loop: CASSTTALASRPYEQYF. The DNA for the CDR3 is TGTGCCAGCAGCACAACCGCCCTAGCCAGCCGCCCCTACGAGCAGTACTTC.

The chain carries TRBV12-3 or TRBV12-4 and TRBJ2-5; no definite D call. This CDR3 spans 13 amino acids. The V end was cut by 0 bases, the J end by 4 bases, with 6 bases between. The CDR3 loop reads CASSLAPAETQYF. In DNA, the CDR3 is TGTGCCAGCAGTTTAGCGCCGGCAGAGACCCAGTACTTC.

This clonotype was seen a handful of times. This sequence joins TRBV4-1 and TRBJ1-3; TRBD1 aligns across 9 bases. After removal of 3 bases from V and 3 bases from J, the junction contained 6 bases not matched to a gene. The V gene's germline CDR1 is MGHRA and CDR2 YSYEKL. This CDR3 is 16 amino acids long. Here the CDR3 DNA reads TGCGCCAGCAGCCACCCCGGGACAGGGAATGGAAACACCATATATTTT. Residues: CASSHPGTGNGNTIYF.

The CDR3 sequence is CASSPRLEGTDTQYF. The CDR3 DNA reads TGTGCCAGCAGCCCCAGATTGGAGGGCACAGATACGCAGTATTTT. This chain joins TRBV9 and TRBJ2-3; D possibly corresponds to TRBD2 (5 bases). The V end lost 4 bases, the J end lost 1 base, and 13 bases lay between the germline ends. The CDR3 covers 15 residues. CDR1 and CDR2 from the germline V gene are SGDLS and YYNGEE.

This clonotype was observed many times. The CDR3 DNA is TGTGCCAGCAGCTTAGCGGGCAGGCCTACTAGCCACGGTGGGGAGCAGTACTTC. It is translated as CASSLAGRPTSHGGEQYF. V and J are TRBV7-9 and TRBJ2-7; D may be TRBD2 (6 bases). The CDR3 length is 18 residues. In germline, CDR1 is SEHNR, CDR2 FQNEAQ (reference sequence). Trimming stripped 0 bases from V and 7 bases from J, with 25 bases between.

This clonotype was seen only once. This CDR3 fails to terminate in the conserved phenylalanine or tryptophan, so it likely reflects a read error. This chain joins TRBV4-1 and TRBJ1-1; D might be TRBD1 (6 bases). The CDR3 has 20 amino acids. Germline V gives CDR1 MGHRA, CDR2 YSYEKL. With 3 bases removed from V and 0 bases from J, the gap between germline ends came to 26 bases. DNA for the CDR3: TGCGCCAGCAGCCACCCCAGGGGCGAGGGGCTGGGGTGGATGAACACTGAAGCTTTCTAT. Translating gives CASSHPRGEGLGWMNTEAFY.